These T cell receptor beta chains were read from a single sample in a study of CD8+ T cells in alopecia areata. The table came from immunoSEQ multiplex PCR; TCRdb's copy has only in-frame clones and leaves some out. The sample consists of tens of thousands of clones, about three fifths of them appearing once. This specimen was CD8+ T cells sorted from blood, taken at week 0. These receptors were collected from a human donor with alopecia areata. Each CDR3 is given with its conserved first and last residue.

V gene: TRBV11-2
CDR3 protein: CASSWAAGGQETQYF

V gene: TRBV27
CDR3 protein: CASSFGTSYEQYF

V gene: TRBV5-1
CDR3 protein: CASSPSPVAYEQYF

V gene: TRBV2
CDR3 protein: CASRSTQNMNTEAFF

V gene: TRBV4-1
CDR3 protein: CASSHLSSGEQFF

V gene: TRBV7-9
CDR3 protein: CASSSPLLDQPQHF

V gene: TRBV29-1
CDR3 protein: CSLEGGDTEAFF

V gene: TRBV4-1
CDR3 protein: CASSQEGAGANTGELFF

V gene: TRBV5-1
CDR3 protein: CASSLRGELFF

V gene: TRBV20-1
CDR3 protein: CSARDPDGYTF

V gene: TRBV5-1
CDR3 protein: CASSPQGTYEQYF

V gene: TRBV9
CDR3 protein: CASSVGGGGQGDSPLHF

V gene: TRBV7-2
CDR3 protein: CASSYSLYTDTQYF

V gene: TRBV30
CDR3 protein: CAWNQGFYNEQFF

V gene: TRBV29-1
CDR3 protein: CSVGGTSGGNTDTQYF

V gene: TRBV5-6
CDR3 protein: CASSLGQGATDTQYF

V gene: TRBV5-6
CDR3 protein: CASSLQGSRTEAFF

V gene: TRBV5-1
CDR3 protein: CASSPGGGEAFF

V gene: TRBV7-9
CDR3 protein: CASSPAGEAADTQYF

V gene: TRBV5-6
CDR3 protein: CASSPTGTSAYNEQFF

V gene: TRBV9
CDR3 protein: CASSSGSYNEQFF

V gene: TRBV27
CDR3 protein: CASKGLADTDTQYF

V gene: TRBV6-6
CDR3 protein: CASSLFEDTQYF

V gene: TRBV4-2
CDR3 protein: CASSQYHPAGDTDTQYF

V gene: TRBV29-1
CDR3 protein: CSVEVTGEGTDTQYF

V gene: TRBV27
CDR3 protein: CASSLGGEGAKNIQYF

V gene: TRBV2
CDR3 protein: CASSHDPRWQYF

V gene: TRBV4-1
CDR3 protein: CASSHRLAAYGEQYF

V gene: TRBV30
CDR3 protein: CAWASKNTDTQYF

V gene: TRBV4-3
CDR3 protein: CASSQTSTDRATYGYTF

V gene: TRBV4-1
CDR3 protein: CASSQDSSRNTEAFF

V gene: TRBV5-6
CDR3 protein: CASSLLNTEAFF

V gene: TRBV30
CDR3 protein: CAWSVSRGPVGYTF

V gene: TRBV10-3
CDR3 protein: CASSLVDGELFF

V gene: TRBV6-6
CDR3 protein: CASSIGSGELFF

V gene: TRBV2
CDR3 protein: CASSETGASSGANVLTF

V gene: TRBV21-1
CDR3 protein: CASSWAQDKEQFF

V gene: TRBV4-1
CDR3 protein: CASSQGPGKEETQYF

V gene: TRBV29-1
CDR3 protein: CSVEGWGGVSYEQYF

V gene: TRBV6-4
CDR3 protein: CASSEGTSGNEQFF

V gene: TRBV29-1
CDR3 protein: CSARLAGAYEQYF

V gene: TRBV7-2
CDR3 protein: CASSLDSSYEQYF